This TCR beta chain originates from a study of blood T cell repertoires in COVID-19. Clones were read by immunoSEQ multiplex PCR, and TCRdb kept only the in-frame ones, dropping some. This table holds more than 300,000 clones, 70% to 90% found once. J was trimmed by 12 bases and V by 7 bases; bases with no gene match: 11. The germline V gene encodes CDR1 MGHDK and CDR2 SYGVNS. The length of the CDR3 is 12 residues. V usage is TRBV25-1 and J usage is TRBJ1-1; 7 nucleotides line up with TRBD1. This clonotype was obtained from a woman aged 18-29 years who had recovered from COVID-19. The material sequenced was PBMCs or T cells enriched from blood (not recorded which). The CDR3: CASTEGARGTFF. The CDR3 DNA reads as TGTGCCAGCACCGAGGGGGCCCGCGGGACTTTCTTT.